The rows below give T cell receptor beta chains drawn from one sample of a study of metastatic and nonmetastatic thyroid tumors. Through MiXCR, TCRdb re-clonotyped the PCR reads. Of 65,000 or so clones in the sample, under 5% are singletons; the top ten hold about a fifth. The material sequenced was blood. The receptors come from a female donor with papillary thyroid cancer or a benign thyroid nodule (not recorded which). Some clones in this sample may be carry-over from other donors' samples. CDR3s include the opening cysteine and the closing phenylalanine or tryptophan. Fields, in order: V gene, J gene, D gene, clone size, CDR3 protein, CDR3 DNA. D genes are given only for firm matches. Not all rows give a size; the values are once, few, many and, for expanded clones, a class.

TRBV3-1	TRBJ1-2	TRBD1	many	CASSLRQGGNYGYTF	TGTGCCAGCAGCCTCAGACAGGGAGGGAACTATGGCTACACCTTC
TRBV9	TRBJ1-3	TRBD1	many	CASSGTGNGNTIYF	TGTGCCAGCAGCGGGACAGGGAACGGAAACACCATATATTTT
TRBV5-1	TRBJ2-7	-	-	CASSPIFRDSSEQYF	TGCGCCAGCAGTCCTATCTTCAGGGATTCGAGCGAGCAGTACTTC
TRBV6-1	TRBJ1-1	TRBD1	few	CASSTSTGARTEAFF	TGTGCCAGCAGCACATCGACAGGGGCTCGCACTGAAGCTTTCTTT
TRBV9	TRBJ2-5	TRBD2	many	CASSSPARLAGQETQYF	TGTGCCAGCAGCTCCCCAGCGCGACTAGCGGGGCAAGAGACCCAGTACTTC
TRBV12-3/TRBV12-4	TRBJ1-2	-	-	CASTRVGDYGYTF	TGTGCCAGCACCCGCGTAGGGGACTATGGCTACACCTTC
TRBV6-1	TRBJ2-3	-	many	CASSPRGGLDTQYF	TGTGCCAGCAGTCCCAGGGGGGGGCTTGATACGCAGTATTTT
TRBV3-1	TRBJ1-1	TRBD1	few	CASSQGGQGASTEAFF	TGTGCCAGCAGCCAAGGGGGACAGGGGGCATCCACTGAAGCTTTCTTT
TRBV2	TRBJ2-7	TRBD2	many	CATTTGTTPYEQYF	TGTGCCACCACAACCGGGACTACCCCCTACGAGCAGTACTTC
TRBV5-1	TRBJ2-7	TRBD2	many	CASSHRGLAFEQYF	TGCGCCAGCAGCCATCGAGGACTAGCTTTCGAGCAGTACTTC
TRBV28	TRBJ1-6	-	many	CASSLRPSSSYNSPLHF	TGTGCCAGCAGTTTACGACCCTCGAGCTCCTATAATTCACCCCTCCACTTT
TRBV2	TRBJ2-1	-	many	CATDLPGANEQFF	TGTGCCACCGACCTCCCAGGGGCCAATGAGCAGTTCTTC
TRBV6-4	TRBJ2-5	-	-	CASRSGQQETQYF	TGTGCCAGCAGATCCGGACAGCAAGAGACCCAGTACTTC
TRBV6-1	TRBJ2-6	-	many	CASSYIGSSEANVLTF	TGTGCCAGCAGTTACATAGGTTCCTCTGAGGCCAACGTCCTGACTTTC
TRBV4-2	TRBJ2-1	-	many	CASSQGTGGSYNEQFF	TGTGCCAGCAGCCAAGGGACTGGGGGGTCCTACAATGAGCAGTTCTTC
TRBV18	TRBJ1-1	-	-	CASSPQGGTEAFF	TGTGCCAGCTCACCCCAAGGTGGGACTGAAGCTTTCTTT
TRBV2	TRBJ2-4	TRBD1	many	CASSRQGENIQYF	TGTGCCAGCAGTCGACAGGGTGAAAACATTCAGTACTTC
TRBV20-1	TRBJ2-2	TRBD2	-	CSASGTSGTINVWTGELFF	TGCAGTGCGTCCGGGACTAGCGGGACTATAAACGTGTGGACCGGGGAGCTGTTTTTT
TRBV7-9	TRBJ2-3	-	many	CASSLTTTDTQYF	TGTGCCAGCAGCTTGACTACCACGGATACGCAGTATTTT
TRBV20-1	TRBJ2-5	TRBD2	many	CSARPGGRETQYF	TGCAGTGCTAGACCGGGCGGGAGGGAGACCCAGTACTTC
TRBV6-1	TRBJ2-7	TRBD1	-	CASSSPGQATMGQYF	TGTGCCAGCAGTTCTCCGGGACAGGCTACCATGGGGCAGTACTTC
TRBV6-1	TRBJ2-7	TRBD1	-	CASRSIRTGGDEQYF	TGTGCCAGCAGGAGCATCCGGACAGGGGGAGACGAGCAGTACTTC
TRBV10-3	TRBJ2-1	-	few	CANSDSQGNNEQFF	TGTGCCAACAGTGACAGCCAGGGGAACAACGAGCAGTTCTTC
TRBV2	TRBJ2-7	-	many	CASSPGGYEQYF	TGTGCCAGCAGCCCAGGAGGGTACGAGCAGTACTTC
TRBV5-4	TRBJ1-2	TRBD1	many	CASNLGGQGANYGYTF	TGTGCCAGCAACTTGGGGGGACAGGGTGCTAACTATGGCTACACCTTC
TRBV6-1	TRBJ2-7	-	-	CASRNPRQSSYEQYF	TGTGCCAGCAGAAACCCCCGACAGAGCTCCTACGAGCAGTACTTC
TRBV7-2	TRBJ2-7	-	few	CASSLELVQGYEQYF	TGTGCCAGCAGCTTAGAACTGGTACAGGGCTACGAGCAGTACTTC
TRBV12-5	TRBJ2-5	-	many	CASGFRGGETQYF	TGTGCTAGTGGTTTCAGGGGCGGGGAGACCCAGTACTTC
TRBV28	TRBJ1-2	-	many	CAILRGNDYGYTF	TGTGCCATCCTCCGGGGCAACGACTATGGCTACACCTTC